The clone carrying this TCR beta chain occurred many times. Its antigen is still unknown. From the reads, TCRdb called clonotypes with MiXCR, one entry per CDR3 protein. The repertoire holds about 260,000 distinct CDR3 sequences, with roughly 9% as singletons. Between the trimmed V and J ends, which lost 6 bases and 6 bases, there was a span of 15 bases. Germline V lookup: CDR1 SGHTA, CDR2 FQGNSA. The CDR3 sequence is 13 residues long. The sample belongs to a study of T cell repertoires in cytomegalovirus infection. Across the whole study: TCR beta signatures that were public indicated CMV infection and matching HLA type.

Findings of the study overall: Dominating the ex vivo response were HLA-C-restricted CMV-specific TCR beta clonotypes. Identification of carriers of CMV plus the relevant HLA was achieved through cumulative public TCR beta family frequency.

Input material: PBMCs. The J gene is TRBJ2-7, the V gene TRBV7-2; a weak D match, TRBD1 (5 bases). This TCR derives from a human donor in good health (CMV status not recorded). Some clones in this sample may be carry-over from other donors' samples. As DNA, the CDR3 is TGTGCCAGCAGGCAGGGCCCCCTCCTCGAGCAGTACTTC. This codes for CASRQGPLLEQYF.